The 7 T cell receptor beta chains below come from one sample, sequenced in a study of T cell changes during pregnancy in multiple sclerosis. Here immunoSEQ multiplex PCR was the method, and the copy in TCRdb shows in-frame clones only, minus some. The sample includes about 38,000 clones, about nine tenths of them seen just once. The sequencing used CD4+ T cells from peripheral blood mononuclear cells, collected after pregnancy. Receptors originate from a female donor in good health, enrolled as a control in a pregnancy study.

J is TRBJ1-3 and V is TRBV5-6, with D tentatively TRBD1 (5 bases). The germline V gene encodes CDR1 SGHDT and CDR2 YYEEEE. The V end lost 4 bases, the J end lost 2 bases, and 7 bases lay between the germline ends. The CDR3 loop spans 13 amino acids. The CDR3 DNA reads TGTGCCAGCAGCCCGGGGGCTGGAAACACCATATATTTT. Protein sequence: CASSPGAGNTIYF.

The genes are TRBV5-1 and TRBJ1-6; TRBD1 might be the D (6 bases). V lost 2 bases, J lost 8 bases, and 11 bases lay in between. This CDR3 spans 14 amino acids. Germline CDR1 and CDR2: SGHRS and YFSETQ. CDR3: CASSLGGADSPLHF. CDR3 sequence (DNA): TGCGCCAGCAGCTTAGGGGGTGCAGATTCACCCCTCCACTTT.

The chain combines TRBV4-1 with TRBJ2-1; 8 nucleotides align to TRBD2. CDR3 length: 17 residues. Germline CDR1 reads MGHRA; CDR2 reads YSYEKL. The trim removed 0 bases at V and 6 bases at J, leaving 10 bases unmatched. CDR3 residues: CASSQEAGTSRPNEQFF. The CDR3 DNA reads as TGCGCCAGCAGCCAAGAAGCCGGGACTAGTCGCCCCAATGAGCAGTTCTTC.

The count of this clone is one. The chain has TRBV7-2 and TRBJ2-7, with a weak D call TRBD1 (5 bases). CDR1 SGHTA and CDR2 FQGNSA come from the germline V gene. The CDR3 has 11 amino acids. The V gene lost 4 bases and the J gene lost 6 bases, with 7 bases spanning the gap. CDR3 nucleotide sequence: TGTGCCAGCAGCTCTGACAGCGAGCAGTACTTC. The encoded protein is CASSSDSEQYF.

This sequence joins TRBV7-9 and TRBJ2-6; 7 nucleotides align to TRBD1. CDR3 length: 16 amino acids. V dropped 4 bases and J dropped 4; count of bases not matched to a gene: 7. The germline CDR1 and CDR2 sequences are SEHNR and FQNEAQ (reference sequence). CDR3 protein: CASSSTGTAGANVLTF. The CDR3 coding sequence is TGTGCCAGCAGCTCCACCGGGACAGCAGGGGCCAACGTCCTGACTTTC.

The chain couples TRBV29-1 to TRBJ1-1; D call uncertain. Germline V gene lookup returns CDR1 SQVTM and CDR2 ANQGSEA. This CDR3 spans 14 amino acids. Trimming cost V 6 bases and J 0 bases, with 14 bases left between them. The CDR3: CSVRPRSVNTEAFF. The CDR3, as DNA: TGCAGCGTCCGACCGCGCAGCGTGAACACTGAAGCTTTCTTT.

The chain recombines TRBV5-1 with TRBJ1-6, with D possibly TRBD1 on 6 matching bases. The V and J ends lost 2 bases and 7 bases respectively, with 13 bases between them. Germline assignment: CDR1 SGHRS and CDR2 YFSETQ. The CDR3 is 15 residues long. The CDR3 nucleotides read TGCGCCAGCAGCTTCGGAGGACAGAACAATTCACCCCTCCACTTT. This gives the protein CASSFGGQNNSPLHF.